These 23 T cell receptor beta chains were sequenced from one sample in a study of graft-versus-host responses after intestinal transplantation (dated by TCRdb to the early 2020s). Interpreted using the paper, the time point label stands for: cells obtained before transplantation from donor or recipient. Which antigens these TCRs recognize remains unknown. Preparation of the library involved the immunoSEQ multiplex PCR assay. This is the immuneACCESS table as TCRdb keeps it, with only in-frame sequences that have V and J called. A part of the clones is gone; compared with another copy, unresolved V genes explain less than half, and the rest is unexplained. A total of tens of thousands of clones appear in this sample, about 95% of them only once. The ten largest clones represent approximately 0.19% of the sample. The source was unstimulated CD4+ T cells sorted from spleen or lymph node cells, collected before transplant. Receptor source: a human donor who was the organ donor for an intestinal transplant.

The J gene is TRBJ2-2, the V gene TRBV7-2, with a weak D call TRBD2 (5 bases). V lost 1 base, J lost 5 bases, and 11 bases lay in between. This CDR3 has 15 amino acids. Germline CDR1 is SGHTA and CDR2 is FQGNSA. CDR3 bases: TGTGCCAGCAGCTTAGTCCGGGGTGGTACCGGGGAGCTGTTTTTT. Its translation: CASSLVRGGTGELFF.

CDR3 nucleotide sequence: TGCGCCAGCAGCTTGGGGGGGTACTATGGCTACACCTTC. This encodes CASSLGGYYGYTF. The chain employs TRBV5-1 and TRBJ1-2; tentative D call: TRBD1 (5 bases). This CDR3 region has 13 residues. Trimming pared 0 bases from V and 3 bases from J, leaving 6 bases between. CDR1 is SGHRS and CDR2 is YFSETQ in the germline V gene.

The V call is TRBV4-3, the J call TRBJ2-7; D perhaps matches TRBD1 (6 bases). CDR3 size: 16 residues. The germline V and J ends were trimmed by 0 bases and 0 bases, with 12 bases remaining between them. The germline V gene encodes CDR1 LGHNA and CDR2 YSLEER. Written as DNA, the CDR3 is TGCGCCAGCAGCCAAGAAAAAGGGGGAAGCTCCTACGAGCAGTACTTC. As protein: CASSQEKGGSSYEQYF.

The V and J genes are TRBV10-1 and TRBJ2-7, with D possibly being TRBD1 (6 bases). Germline CDR1 and CDR2: WNHNN and SYGVQD (reference sequence). The CDR3 is 14 residues long. V shed 5 bases and J shed 3 bases, with 14 bases lying between them. The CDR3, as DNA: TGCGCCAGCAGTACAGGGATTGGAAACTACGAGCAGTACTTC. Translating it yields CASSTGIGNYEQYF.

The gene calls are TRBV30 and TRBJ2-3, with 8 positions matching TRBD2. Trimming at V came to 5 bases and at J to 1 base, leaving 5 bases not matched to a gene. The CDR3 is 14 amino acids. CDR1 and CDR2 (germline): GTSNPN, SVGIG (reference sequence). The CDR3 spells CAWVGAGGTDTQYF. CDR3 bases: TGTGCCTGGGTAGGAGCGGGGGGCACAGATACGCAGTATTTT. Variable domain in full (rest from reference TRBV30 and TRBJ2-3): SQTIHQWPATLVQPVGSPLSLECTVEGTSNPNLYWYRQAAGRGLQLLFYSVGIGQISSEVPQNLSASRPQDRQFILSSKKLLLSDSGFYLCAWVGAGGTDTQYFGPGTRLTVL.

This clone appeared a few times. This chain links TRBV5-1 with TRBJ1-3; tentatively, D is TRBD1 (6 bases). In germline, CDR1 is SGHRS, CDR2 YFSETQ. The CDR3 contains 16 residues. The V gene lost 0 bases and the J gene lost 0 bases, with 10 bases spanning the gap. CDR3 sequence (DNA): TGCGCCAGCAGCTTGGAAGGGGGGGCCTCTGGAAACACCATATATTTT. Translated: CASSLEGGASGNTIYF. Full variable domain (missing parts from reference TRBV5-1 and TRBJ1-3): KAGVTQTPRYLIKTRGQQVTLSCSPISGHRSVSWYQQTPGQGLQFLFEYFSETQRNKGNFPGRFSGRQFSNSRSEMNVSTLELGDSALYLCASSLEGGASGNTIYFGEGSWLTVV.

The chain links TRBV11-3 to TRBJ2-1; no clear D. This CDR3 has 15 residues. Trimming shortened V by 4 bases and J by 0 bases, and 10 bases separated the two germline ends. Germline assignment: CDR1 SGHNT and CDR2 YENEEA. The CDR3, as DNA: TGTGCCAGCAGCTCCGACCGAAGCTCCTACAATGAGCAGTTCTTC. Its protein is CASSSDRSSYNEQFF.

This clone was found once. This chain connects TRBV11-2 to TRBJ2-7, with a weak D call TRBD2 (5 bases). Looked up from germline, CDR1 is SGHAT and CDR2 is FQNNGV. Between the trimmed V and J ends, which lost 4 bases and 4 bases, there was a span of 8 bases. The CDR3 has 12 amino acids. The CDR3 DNA reads as TGTGCCAGCAGCTCCAGGACTTACGAGCAGTACTTC. Translation gives CASSSRTYEQYF.

The gene calls are TRBV5-6 and TRBJ1-4, with D maybe TRBD1 (6 bases). This CDR3 is 18 amino acids long. Trimming removed 4 bases from V and 0 bases from J, with 19 bases in between. The V gene's germline CDR1 is SGHDT and CDR2 YYEEEE. CDR3 in DNA: TGTGCCAGCAGCCGGGGGGGGGCAGGAGTTGCAACTAATGAAAAACTGTTTTTT. Protein sequence: CASSRGGAGVATNEKLFF.

This chain links TRBV4-1 with TRBJ2-5, with no clear D. Germline V gene data show CDR1 as MGHRA and CDR2 as YSYEKL. The ends were cut back, 0 bases at V and 1 base at J, with 12 bases in the middle. This CDR3 is built from 16 residues. The CDR3 loop reads CASSQDLGRTQETQYF. CDR3 DNA: TGCGCCAGCAGCCAAGATCTAGGGCGGACCCAAGAGACCCAGTACTTC.

The V gene is TRBV9, the J gene TRBJ2-4; D unresolved. The CDR3 sequence is 13 residues long. The V gene's germline CDR1 is SGDLS and CDR2 YYNGEE. V was shortened by 3 bases and J by 3 bases, with 7 bases between the two germline ends. CDR3 sequence: CASSGPLKNIQYF. CDR3 sequence (DNA): TGTGCCAGCAGCGGCCCGCTCAAAAACATTCAGTACTTC.

V and J are TRBV6-5 and TRBJ2-3; D may be TRBD2 (6 bases). The CDR3 is made up of 14 amino acids. V was shortened by 0 bases and J by 4 bases, with 8 bases between the two germline ends. CDR1 and CDR2 from the germline V gene are MNHEY and SVGAGI. Written as DNA, the CDR3 is TGTGCCAGCAGTTACTCGCCGGGGGCAGATACGCAGTATTTT. Translation: CASSYSPGADTQYF.

J is TRBJ2-5 and V is TRBV6-6, with 9 bases lining up with TRBD1. Unmatched junction bases numbered 7, after V lost 8 bases and J lost 3 bases. The CDR3 has 14 residues. Germline CDR1 is MNHNY and CDR2 is SVGAGI (reference sequence). The CDR3 reads CASYYRGPEETQYF. Here the CDR3 DNA reads TGTGCCAGCTATTACAGGGGGCCGGAAGAGACCCAGTACTTC.

V is TRBV7-3 and J is TRBJ2-5; D may match TRBD1 or TRBD2 (5 bases each). Trimming took off 5 bases at V and 1 base at J, with 14 bases between the two ends. The V gene's germline CDR1 is SGHTA and CDR2 FQGTGA. CDR3 size: 15 residues. Written as DNA, the CDR3 is TGTGCCAGCAGCCCCCACCCGGGACCCCAAGAGACCCAGTACTTC. Protein product: CASSPHPGPQETQYF.

V and J are TRBV28 and TRBJ2-3; D call uncertain. Germline assignment: CDR1 MDHEN and CDR2 SYDVKM. V was cut by 4 bases and J by 1 base, with 3 bases left in between. This CDR3 has 12 amino acids. The DNA for the CDR3 is TGTGCCAGCAGTTCCGGCACAGATACGCAGTATTTT. This gives the protein CASSSGTDTQYF.

This chain joins TRBV6-4 and TRBJ1-6; D is possibly TRBD1 (5 bases). The V end was cut by 4 bases, the J end by 5 bases, with 9 bases between. From germline, CDR1 is MRHNA and CDR2 SNTAGT. The CDR3 is made up of 14 amino acids. Here the CDR3 DNA reads TGTGCCAGCAGTGTGACAGTGAATAATTCACCCCTCCACTTT. Amino acids: CASSVTVNNSPLHF.

The chain is built from TRBV4-3 and TRBJ2-3, with TRBD2 matching 13 bases. The J segment lost 8 bases and the V segment lost 4 bases, leaving 6 bases of the junction unmatched. Germline CDR1 reads LGHNA; CDR2 reads YSLEER. CDR3 size: 15 residues. CDR3 sequence: CASSPTSGGAGTQYF. The DNA of the CDR3 is TGCGCCAGCAGCCCAACTAGCGGGGGGGCGGGTACGCAGTATTTT.

The chain couples TRBV5-1 to TRBJ2-3; D might be TRBD2 (5 bases). CDR1 is SGHRS and CDR2 is YFSETQ in the germline V gene. This CDR3 has 13 amino acids. The V end lost 0 bases, the J end lost 4 bases, and 6 bases lay between the germline ends. The CDR3: CASSLGLPDTQYF. As DNA, the CDR3 is TGCGCCAGCAGCTTGGGACTACCAGATACGCAGTATTTT.

V gene TRBV28 combines with J gene TRBJ2-1, with 7 bases lining up with TRBD1. The CDR3 is made up of 14 amino acids. Germline V lookup: CDR1 MDHEN, CDR2 SYDVKM. Trimming took 7 bases from V and 6 from J; bases not matched to a gene: 9. For the CDR3, the DNA is TGTGCCAGCAATCCCCCCGGGACAGTCAATGAGCAGTTCTTC. It yields the protein CASNPPGTVNEQFF. Together with reference TRBV28 and TRBJ2-1, the CDR3 gives the full variable domain: DVKVTQSSRYLVKRTGEKVFLECVQDMDHENMFWYRQDPGLGLRLIYFSYDVKMKEKGDIPEGYSVSREKKERFSLILESASTNQTSMYLCASNPPGTVNEQFFGPGTRLTVL.

J is TRBJ1-1 and V is TRBV28; 9 bases are a match to TRBD1. Germline-derived CDR1 and CDR2 are MDHEN and SYDVKM. The CDR3 extends over 16 amino acids. Losses at the gene ends were 4 bases for V and 10 bases for J; bases not matched to a gene: 16. CDR3 nucleotides: TGTGCCAGCAGTTCCCCCGGGACAGGGCTCAACATAATAGCTTTCTTT. It yields the protein CASSSPGTGLNIIAFF.

The chain recombines TRBV4-3 with TRBJ1-5, with D hard to call. Germline V gene data show CDR1 as LGHNA and CDR2 as YSLEER. V was trimmed by 0 bases and J by 2 bases, leaving 8 bases between them. This CDR3 region has 15 residues. This CDR3 is CASSQEVSGNQPQHF. CDR3 DNA: TGCGCCAGCAGCCAAGAAGTCTCGGGCAATCAGCCCCAGCATTTT.

CDR3 amino acids: CASSLPSREDYGYTF. The CDR3 nucleotides are TGCGCCAGCAGCTTGCCCTCCCGGGAGGACTATGGCTACACCTTC. J is TRBJ1-2 and V is TRBV5-1; D is uncertain. CDR1 and CDR2 from the germline V gene are SGHRS and YFSETQ. The CDR3 runs to 15 residues. Deletions cut 1 base from V and 3 bases from J, with 13 bases between.

The chain recombines TRBV19 with TRBJ2-3; D gene unclear. The CDR3 has 14 residues. V lost 2 bases and J 5 bases, leaving 11 bases between the germline ends. Germline V CDR1 and CDR2: LNHDA, SQIVND (reference sequence). CDR3 amino acids: CASSILLLGDTQYF. The CDR3, as DNA: TGTGCCAGTAGTATACTTCTTTTAGGAGATACGCAGTATTTT.